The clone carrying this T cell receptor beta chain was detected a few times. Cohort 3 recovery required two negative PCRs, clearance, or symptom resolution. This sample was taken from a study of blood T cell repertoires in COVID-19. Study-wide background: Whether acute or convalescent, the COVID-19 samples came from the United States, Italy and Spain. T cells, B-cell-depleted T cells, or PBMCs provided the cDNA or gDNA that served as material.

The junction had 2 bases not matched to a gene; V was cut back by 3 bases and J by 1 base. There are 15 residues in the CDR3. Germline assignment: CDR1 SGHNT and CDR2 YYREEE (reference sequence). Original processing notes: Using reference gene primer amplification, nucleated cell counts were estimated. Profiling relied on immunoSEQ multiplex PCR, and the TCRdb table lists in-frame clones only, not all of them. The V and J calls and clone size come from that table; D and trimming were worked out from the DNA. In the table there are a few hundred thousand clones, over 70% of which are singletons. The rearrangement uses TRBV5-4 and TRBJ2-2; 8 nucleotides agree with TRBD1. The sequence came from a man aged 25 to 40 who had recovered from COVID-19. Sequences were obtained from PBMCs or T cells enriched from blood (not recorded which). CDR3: CASSSGTGNTGELFF. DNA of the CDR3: TGTGCCAGCAGCTCCGGGACAGGGAACACCGGGGAGCTGTTTTTT.